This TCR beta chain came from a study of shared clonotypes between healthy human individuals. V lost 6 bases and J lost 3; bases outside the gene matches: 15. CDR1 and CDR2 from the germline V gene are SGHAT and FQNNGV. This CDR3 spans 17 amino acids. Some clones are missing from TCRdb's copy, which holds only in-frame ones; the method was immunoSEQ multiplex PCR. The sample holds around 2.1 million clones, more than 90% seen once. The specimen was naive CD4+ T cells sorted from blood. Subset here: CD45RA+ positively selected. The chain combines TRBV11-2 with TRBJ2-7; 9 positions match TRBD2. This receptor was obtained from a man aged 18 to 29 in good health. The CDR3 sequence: CASRRHGASGKGYEQYF. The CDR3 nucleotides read TGTGCCAGCAGAAGGCACGGGGCTAGCGGGAAAGGCTACGAGCAGTACTTC. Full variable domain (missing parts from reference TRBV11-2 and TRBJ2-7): EAGVAQSPRYKIIEKRQSVAFWCNPISGHATLYWYQQILGQGPKLLIQFQNNGVVDDSQLPKDRFSAERLKGVDSTLKIQPAKLEDSAVYLCASRRHGASGKGYEQYFGPGTRLTVT.